What follows describes a single TCR beta chain. Its cognate antigen is unknown. This sample was included in a study of T cell responses to AZD1222 COVID-19 vaccine. Study-level results: Unmutated variant regions are reportedly the target of nearly half of TCRs that are spike-specific. Two doses of AZD1222 preceded a rise in Spike-specific TCR breadth and depth.

Assay used: immunoSEQ multiplex PCR; TCRdb lists only in-frame clones, some missing. The sample has approximately 100,000 clones; about 88% are singletons. The sequence derives from an adult in good health. The source was peripheral blood, collected on day 0 of AZD1222 vaccination.

This CDR3 reads CASSPRGQPLQPQHF. The CDR3 DNA follows: TGTGCCAGCAGCCCCCGCGGGCAGCCCTTACAGCCCCAGCATTTT. The chain has TRBV25-1 and TRBJ1-5; no reliable D call. The V end lost 6 bases, the J end lost 7 bases, and 19 bases lay between the germline ends. The germline CDR1 and CDR2 sequences are MGHDK and SYGVNS. This CDR3 is 15 amino acids long.